This T cell receptor (beta chain) was identified during a study of T cells in Graves' hyperthyroidism and ophthalmopathy. Amplified TCR beta CDR3 regions derived from RNA transcripts. The HTBI set primed first-round TCR CDR3 RT-PCR. Each CDR3 protein is one row after TCRdb ran MiXCR on the multiplex PCR reads. The sample contains about 700,000 distinct CDR3 sequences, 12% to 15% of which appear only once. This clonotype was recorded at least ten times. Exclusion of patients followed from uncontrolled infection, other autoimmune disease, pregnancy or lactation. This CDR3 has 15 residues. Trimming took 5 bases from V and 2 from J, leaving 13 bases between them. Germline CDR1 SGHNT, CDR2 YENEEA.

The source of this sequence is a young woman with Graves' hyperthyroidism. The source material was blood. V usage is TRBV11-3 and J usage is TRBJ1-3, with D possibly matching TRBD1 (6 bases). CDR3: CASSQDSVAGNTIYF. In DNA, the CDR3 is TGTGCCAGCAGCCAGGACAGTGTGGCTGGAAACACCATATATTTT.